This T cell receptor (beta chain) was sequenced in a study of response to subunit inactivated influenza vaccine. TCRdb fed the RT-PCR reads into MiXCR, producing one record per CDR3 protein. The data hold 450,000 to 600,000 distinct CDR3 sequences, with about 15% observed a single time. The V and J ends lost 5 bases and 0 bases, in that order; junction bases with no gene match: 9. Germline assignment: CDR1 SGHAT and CDR2 FQNNGV. This CDR3 region has 18 residues. The TCR was taken from a man aged 50-75 years who received an inactivated influenza vaccine. Sequencing used CD4+ T cells sorted from PBMCs, obtained around 25 months after vaccination. The rearrangement uses TRBV11-2 and TRBJ2-2, with TRBD1 identical over 10 bases. The DNA of the CDR3 is TGTGCCAGCAGCCCGCTCGGGACAGGGGCTTCGAACACCGGGGAGCTGTTTTTT. It encodes CASSPLGTGASNTGELFF.